The rows below give T cell receptor beta chains drawn from one sample of a study of blood T cell repertoires in COVID-19. Sequencing used immunoSEQ multiplex PCR; TCRdb keeps in-frame clones, though not all of them. The table lists fewer than 200,000 clones, over 70% of them singletons. The sequenced sample consisted of peripheral blood. Every receptor here comes from a woman in her 70s who had recovered from COVID-19. CDR3s include the opening cysteine and the closing phenylalanine or tryptophan. A D gene is named only where the DNA matches it firmly. Some rows mark clone size as missing; the rest say once, few, many or name a class of expanded clone.

D gene,J gene,clone size,V gene,CDR3 DNA,CDR3 protein
-,TRBJ1-1,-,TRBV21-1,TGTGCCAGCAGCACAGGGGAAGCTTTCTTT,CASSTGEAFF
-,TRBJ2-5,once,TRBV3-1/TRBV3-2,TGTGCCAGCAGCCAAGAGACGGCCGCAACCGGGGCCCAGTACTTC,CASSQETAATGAQYF
-,TRBJ1-1,-,TRBV19,TGTGCCAGTAGTATATCGGCAGCCCGCGGCACTGAAGCTTTCTTT,CASSISAARGTEAFF
-,TRBJ1-5,few,TRBV27,TGTGCCAGCAGTCAGGACAGTCCCCATCAGCCCCAGCATTTT,CASSQDSPHQPQHF
TRBD2,TRBJ2-5,-,TRBV18,TGTGCCAGCTCACCACCGGAAAGCGGGACGGCAGAGACCCAGTACTTC,CASSPPESGTAETQYF
-,TRBJ2-2,-,TRBV5-1,TGCGCCAGCAGCCCGGGGGGCGGAGCGTACGGCGGGGAGCTGTTTTTT,CASSPGGGAYGGELFF
TRBD1,TRBJ2-2,-,TRBV7-6,TGTGCCAGCAGCTCGACAGGGTTGGGCGGCGGGGAGCTGTTTTTT,CASSSTGLGGGELFF
-,TRBJ2-5,-,TRBV19,TGTGCCAGTAGAACTAGAGACGAGACCCAGTACTTC,CASRTRDETQYF
TRBD2,TRBJ2-4,-,TRBV18,TGTGCCAGCTCACAAACCGGGACTAGCGAAATTCAGTACTTC,CASSQTGTSEIQYF
-,TRBJ2-1,-,TRBV21-1,TGTGCCAGCAGCACCCCGCTAGCGAGCTCCTACAATGAGCAGTTCTTC,CASSTPLASSYNEQFF
TRBD1,TRBJ2-3,-,TRBV2,TGTGCCACCCCGCTTGGGTCAGGGGGCACGGGAGATACGCAGTATTTT,CATPLGSGGTGDTQYF
-,TRBJ1-3,-,TRBV27,TGTGCCAGCTCGAGGGGGGGGCAAAGGAACACCATATATTTT,CASSRGGQRNTIYF
TRBD1,TRBJ2-5,-,TRBV29-1,TGCAGCGTTGTGAACAGGGGTGAGACCCAGTACTTC,CSVVNRGETQYF
-,TRBJ2-1,-,TRBV18,TGTGCCAGCTCACCCCCTTACAATGAGCAGTTCTTC,CASSPPYNEQFF
-,TRBJ1-1,-,TRBV18,TGTGCCAGCTCCGGCCTTGGGGCGGTCGCCACTGAAGCTTTCTTT,CASSGLGAVATEAFF
-,TRBJ1-1,-,TRBV2,TGTGCCAGCAGCGACCGCAGGCCCCGGACTGAAGCTTTCTTT,CASSDRRPRTEAFF
-,TRBJ2-2,-,TRBV7-2,TGTGCCAGCAGCTTACTAGCACCCTCCGCCGGGGAGCTGTTTTTT,CASSLLAPSAGELFF
-,TRBJ2-5,-,TRBV5-1,TGCGCCAGCAGCTTGGGAGGCGTGTCAGAGACCCAGTACTTC,CASSLGGVSETQYF
-,TRBJ2-2,once,TRBV29-1,TGCAGCGCTGCAGGGTTGGCGAACACCGGGGAGCTGTTTTTT,CSAAGLANTGELFF
-,TRBJ2-7,once,TRBV19,TGTGCCAGTAGCATGAGGGCAGACTACGAGCAGTACTTC,CASSMRADYEQYF
-,TRBJ2-2,-,TRBV10-3,TGTGCCATCAGTGAGTGGGGCAGGGCGCCCGGGGAGCTGTTTTTT,CAISEWGRAPGELFF
TRBD2,TRBJ2-7,few,TRBV6-5,TGTGCCAGCAGTTACGCCCCGGGACTAGGGCCCTACGAGCAGTACTTC,CASSYAPGLGPYEQYF
TRBD1,TRBJ1-4,-,TRBV19,TGTGCCAGTAGTGCTTACAGGGGGGCTAATGAAAAACTGTTTTTT,CASSAYRGANEKLFF
-,TRBJ2-3,once,TRBV9,TGTGCCAGCAGCGTAGGGCTAGCGAGCACAGATACGCAGTATTTT,CASSVGLASTDTQYF
-,TRBJ2-1,-,TRBV24-1,TGTGCCACCAGTGACCCGGGGGGCGGCCCCTACAATGAGCAGTTCTTC,CATSDPGGGPYNEQFF
-,TRBJ1-1,few,TRBV9,TGTGCCAGCAGCCCAAGCTGGGGGGGGAACACTGAAGCTTTCTTT,CASSPSWGGNTEAFF
-,TRBJ1-2,-,TRBV6-1,TGTGCCAGCAGTGAAAATGAGGGGGGGGAAGACTATGGCTACACCTTC,CASSENEGGEDYGYTF
-,TRBJ1-2,few,TRBV18,TGTGCCAGCTCACCACCGGGCAGTTCGGACTATGGCTACACCTTC,CASSPPGSSDYGYTF
TRBD2,TRBJ2-2,-,TRBV4-3,TGCGCCAGCAGCCAACCCCGGGGGGGGGCGCAAACCGGGGAGCTGTTTTTT,CASSQPRGGAQTGELFF
-,TRBJ2-3,-,TRBV6-2/TRBV6-3,TGTGCCAGCAGGCCTAGCGTCTCGGGCACAGATACGCAGTATTTT,CASRPSVSGTDTQYF
-,TRBJ2-7,-,TRBV28,TGTGCCAGCAGTTTAGGGCCCCACGAGCAGTACTTC,CASSLGPHEQYF
TRBD1,TRBJ2-5,-,TRBV5-6,TGTGCCAGCAGCCCCAGGACAGGGTATGGGGAGACCCAGTACTTC,CASSPRTGYGETQYF
TRBD2,TRBJ2-2,-,TRBV28,TGTGCCAGCAGTCCCCCGATTCTAGCGGGACGGACCGGGGAGCTGTTTTTT,CASSPPILAGRTGELFF
TRBD2,TRBJ2-2,few,TRBV5-1,TGCGCCAGCAGCGGGCGCGGGAGCAGCTACGCCGGGGAGCTGTTTTTT,CASSGRGSSYAGELFF
-,TRBJ1-2,-,TRBV2,TGTGCCAGCACCTCGGAGGACTATGGCTACACCTTC,CASTSEDYGYTF
-,TRBJ1-1,-,TRBV3-1/TRBV3-2,TGTGCCAGCAGCCAAGATCTATGGGCTAACACTGAAGCTTTCTTT,CASSQDLWANTEAFF
-,TRBJ1-2,-,TRBV15,TGTGCCACCAGCAGCAACACCGGGATCTTCTATGGCTACACCTTC,CATSSNTGIFYGYTF
TRBD1,TRBJ1-2,-,TRBV4-1,TGCGCCAGCAGCCAAGAGGGACAGGGGGATGGCTACACCTTC,CASSQEGQGDGYTF
TRBD2,TRBJ2-3,-,TRBV5-4,TGTGCCAGCAGCTTGTCTAGCGGGGACCCAGATACGCAGTATTTT,CASSLSSGDPDTQYF
TRBD2,TRBJ2-5,-,TRBV9,TGTGCCAGCAGCGTAGGCACTAGCGCAAACCTCCAAGAGACCCAGTACTTC,CASSVGTSANLQETQYF
TRBD2,TRBJ2-7,-,TRBV5-1,TGCGCCAGCAGCTGGGGGGGACGCGTGGGCTCCTACGAGCAGTACTTC,CASSWGGRVGSYEQYF
-,TRBJ2-7,-,TRBV18,TGTGCCAGCTCACCACCGGCCAACTCCTACGAGCAGTACTTC,CASSPPANSYEQYF
TRBD1,TRBJ1-2,many,TRBV4-3,TGCGCCAGCAGCATCGACCGGGACAGGGTGTACTATGGCTACACCTTC,CASSIDRDRVYYGYTF
TRBD1,TRBJ1-6,-,TRBV9,TGTGCCAGCAGCGTAGGTGCGACAGGGGAGTATCGGCTCCTCCACTTT,CASSVGATGEYRLLHF
-,TRBJ2-7,few,TRBV19,TGTGCCAGTAGTGTCCGGGACGGGAGCTCCTACGAGCAGTACTTC,CASSVRDGSSYEQYF
TRBD2,TRBJ2-1,-,TRBV7-9,TGTGCCTGCAGGGCGGGAGGGAATGAGCAGTTCTTC,CACRAGGNEQFF
-,TRBJ1-1,-,TRBV9,TGTGCCAGCAGCGAGACAAACATGAACACTGAAGCTTTCTTT,CASSETNMNTEAFF
TRBD1,TRBJ1-1,-,TRBV18,TGTGCCAGCTCACCAGGACAGGGGCCACTGAACACTGAAGCTTTCTTT,CASSPGQGPLNTEAFF
-,TRBJ1-2,once,TRBV29-1,TGCAGCGTTTCAGGGATTACTAACTATGGCTACACCTTC,CSVSGITNYGYTF
-,TRBJ1-1,-,TRBV14,TGTGCCAGCAGCCCCCCCGGGGGGGACACTGAAGCTTTCTTT,CASSPPGGDTEAFF
TRBD1,TRBJ1-2,-,TRBV3-1/TRBV3-2,TGTGCCAGCAGCCCCTGGGACAGGCCTTTAGACTATGGCTACACCTTC,CASSPWDRPLDYGYTF
-,TRBJ2-7,-,TRBV3-1/TRBV3-2,TGTGCCAGCCGGGACTGGAACTACGAGCAGTACTTC,CASRDWNYEQYF
TRBD2,TRBJ2-3,-,TRBV10-3,TGTGCCATCAGTGAGGTGGTAGCGGGAGCAGATACGCAGTATTTT,CAISEVVAGADTQYF
-,TRBJ1-2,-,TRBV7-2,TGTGCCAGCAGCCAGGATTTATATGGCTACACCTTC,CASSQDLYGYTF